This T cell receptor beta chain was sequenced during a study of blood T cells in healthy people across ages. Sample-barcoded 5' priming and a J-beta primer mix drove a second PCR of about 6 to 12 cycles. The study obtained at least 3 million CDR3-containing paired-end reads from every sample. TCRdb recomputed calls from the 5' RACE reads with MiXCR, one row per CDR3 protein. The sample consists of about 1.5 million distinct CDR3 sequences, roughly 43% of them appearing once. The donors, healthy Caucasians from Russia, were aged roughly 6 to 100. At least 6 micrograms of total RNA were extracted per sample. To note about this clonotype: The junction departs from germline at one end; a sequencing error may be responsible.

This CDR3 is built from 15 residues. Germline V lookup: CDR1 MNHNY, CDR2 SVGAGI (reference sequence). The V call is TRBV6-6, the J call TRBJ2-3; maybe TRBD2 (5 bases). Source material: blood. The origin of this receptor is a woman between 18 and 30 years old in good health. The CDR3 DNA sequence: TGTGCCGGCAGTTACGTAGCCCCGGCGGGAGATACGCAGTATTTT. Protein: CAGSYVAPAGDTQYF.